This T cell receptor beta chain was retrieved from a study of radiotherapy plus CTLA-4 blockade in lung cancer. About the study: Across the patients, objective responses occurred in more than 15%, and disease control in approximately 30%. Study results and caveats: Early clonal dynamics of blood T cells, together with interferon-beta, were reported as the best response predictor. After radiotherapy and ipilimumab, tumor-derived clones expanded in peripheral blood.

Alongside CTLA-4 blockade with ipilimumab, patients with chemo-refractory metastatic non-small-cell lung cancer received focal radiation. On this clone: What it recognizes is unknown.

Some clones are missing from TCRdb's copy, which holds only in-frame ones; the method was immunoSEQ multiplex PCR. Among over 75,000 clones listed, less than 90% were seen once. Germline V CDR1 and CDR2: MNHEY, SMNVEV (reference sequence). CDR3 size: 16 residues. V was clipped by 4 bases and J by 4 bases, with 16 bases between them. The origin of this receptor is a human donor with non-small cell lung cancer who had stable disease on radiotherapy plus ipilimumab. The material was peripheral blood, obtained from a patient treated with radiotherapy plus ipilimumab. J is TRBJ2-2 and V is TRBV27; D remains unclear. CDR3 nucleotides: TGTGCCAGCAGTTATCTTGGTCTAGGTGGCACCGGGGAGCTGTTTTTT. Encoded protein: CASSYLGLGGTGELFF.